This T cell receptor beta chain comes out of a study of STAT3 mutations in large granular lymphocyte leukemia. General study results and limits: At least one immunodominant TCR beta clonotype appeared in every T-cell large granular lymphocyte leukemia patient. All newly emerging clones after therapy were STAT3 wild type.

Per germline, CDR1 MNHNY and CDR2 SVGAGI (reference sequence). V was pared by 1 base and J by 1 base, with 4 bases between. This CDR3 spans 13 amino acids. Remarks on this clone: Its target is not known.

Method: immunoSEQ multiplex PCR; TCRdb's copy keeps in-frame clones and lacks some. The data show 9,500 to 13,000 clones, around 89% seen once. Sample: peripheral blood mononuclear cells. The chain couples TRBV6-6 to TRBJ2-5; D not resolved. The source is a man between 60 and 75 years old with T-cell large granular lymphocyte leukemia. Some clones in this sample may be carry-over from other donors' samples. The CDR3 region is CASSYLLQETQYF. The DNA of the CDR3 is TGTGCCAGCAGTTACTTGCTCCAAGAGACCCAGTACTTC.